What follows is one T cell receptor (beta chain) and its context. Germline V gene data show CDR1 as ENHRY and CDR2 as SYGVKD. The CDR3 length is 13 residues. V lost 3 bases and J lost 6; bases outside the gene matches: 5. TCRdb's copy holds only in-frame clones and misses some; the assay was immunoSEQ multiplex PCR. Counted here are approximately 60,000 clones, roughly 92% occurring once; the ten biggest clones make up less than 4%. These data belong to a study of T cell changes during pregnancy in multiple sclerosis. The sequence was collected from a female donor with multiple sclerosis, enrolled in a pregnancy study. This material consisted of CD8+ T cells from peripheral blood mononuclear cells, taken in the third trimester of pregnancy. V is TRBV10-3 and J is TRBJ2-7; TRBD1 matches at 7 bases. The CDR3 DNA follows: TGTGCCATCAGTGAATCAGGGGGTAGCGAGCAGTACTTC. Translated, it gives CAISESGGSEQYF.